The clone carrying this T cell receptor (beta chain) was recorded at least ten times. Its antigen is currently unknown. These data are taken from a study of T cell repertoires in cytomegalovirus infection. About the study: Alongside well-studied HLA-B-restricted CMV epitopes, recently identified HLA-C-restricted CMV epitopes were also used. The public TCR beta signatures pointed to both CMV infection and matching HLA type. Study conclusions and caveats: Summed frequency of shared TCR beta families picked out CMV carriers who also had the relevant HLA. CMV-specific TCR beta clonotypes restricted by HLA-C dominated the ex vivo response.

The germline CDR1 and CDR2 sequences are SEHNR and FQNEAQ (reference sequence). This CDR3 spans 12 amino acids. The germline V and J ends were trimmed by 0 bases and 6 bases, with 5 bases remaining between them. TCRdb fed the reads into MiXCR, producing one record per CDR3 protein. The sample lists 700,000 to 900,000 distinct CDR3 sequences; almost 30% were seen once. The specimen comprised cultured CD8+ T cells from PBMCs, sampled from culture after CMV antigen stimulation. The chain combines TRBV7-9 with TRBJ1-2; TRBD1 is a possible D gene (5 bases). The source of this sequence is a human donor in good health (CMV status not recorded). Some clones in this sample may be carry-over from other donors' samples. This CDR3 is CASSLAGDGYTF. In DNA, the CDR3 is TGTGCCAGCAGCTTAGCAGGGGATGGCTACACCTTC. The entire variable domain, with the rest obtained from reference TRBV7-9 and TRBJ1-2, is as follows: DTGVSQNPRHKITKRGQNVTFRCDPISEHNRLYWYRQTLGQGPEFLTYFQNEAQLEKSRLLSDRFSAERPKGSFSTLEIQRTEQGDSAMYLCASSLAGDGYTFGSGTRLTVV.